This TCR beta chain was profiled in a study of metastatic and nonmetastatic thyroid tumors. Background on the study: Comparative analysis of repertoires was undertaken across blood and tumor or nodule tissue obtained from malignant and benign thyroid patients.

As originally analysed: Across clinicopathological groups, CDR3 differences served as the basis for building a distant-metastasis classifier for papillary thyroid cancer. TCRdb reanalyzed the PCR reads with MiXCR. TCRdb's processing, not the study's, gives the V and J calls here. The table records tens of thousands of clones, over 15% of them present only once. V was trimmed by 2 bases and J by 7 bases, leaving 17 bases between them. CDR3 length: 15 amino acids. Ten or more counts support this clone. Its antigen is unidentified. Study results and limitations: Across blood and tumor, TCR beta diversity in malignant thyroid tumors was reportedly significantly higher than in benign nodules.

Every patient underwent thyroid surgery untreated. The V gene is TRBV12-3 or TRBV12-4, the J gene TRBJ1-2, with D possibly matching TRBD1 (6 bases). The TCR sequence derives from a female donor with papillary thyroid cancer or a benign thyroid nodule (not recorded which). Some clones in this sample may be carry-over from other donors' samples. The sequenced sample consisted of blood. CDR3 DNA sequence: TGTGCCAGCAGTTTAAACCACGACAGGATAGGTGGCTACACCTTC. Amino acid sequence: CASSLNHDRIGGYTF.